This T cell receptor (beta chain) was identified in a study of control samples from healthy donors and cancer patients (dated by TCRdb to the early 2020s). Between the V and J ends, shortened by 0 bases and 7 bases respectively, the junction contains 6 bases. Per the germline V gene, LGHNA is the CDR1 and YSLEER is the CDR2. Taken from cysteine to phenylalanine, the CDR3 has 12 residues. Of all the DNA, just the CDR3 is kept, 36 bases in frame from base 1. Library creation used the immunoSEQ multiplex PCR assay. In its TCRdb copy, this immuneACCESS table keeps in-frame sequences only and misses some clones. Where compared with another copy, unresolved V genes explain less than half of these, and the others have no known cause. This sample has 88,000 or so clones in its table, and roughly 93% of those were observed once. Approximately 4.8% of the sample is in the top ten clones. As regards this clone: Its antigen target is currently unknown. Base qualities are not recorded, but no much larger clone differs from it by a single base.

The sample was blood. The sequence is built from TRBV4-3 and TRBJ1-2; the D gene is perhaps TRBD1, on 6 matching bases. The receptor was derived from a woman aged 18-30 years in good health. The CDR3 in this case is CASSQDRGGYTF. The DNA is TGCGCCAGCAGCCAAGACAGGGGTGGCTACACCTTC.